This entry is about one TCR beta chain. Its target antigen remains unknown. No much larger clonotype is one base removed from it; base qualities were not supplied. The data belong to a study of OX40 agonist ivuxolimab in advanced cancers. Concerning the study at large: Ivuxolimab was an agonistic, fully human IgG2 monoclonal antibody directed against OX40 (CD134), a costimulatory receptor. Intravenous ivuxolimab was administered to patients every 2 weeks at six dose levels: 0.01, 0.1, 0.3, 1.5, 3 and 10 mg/kg. Of the approximately 50 patients in dose escalation, about 19 had hepatocellular carcinoma, some 15 had melanoma, 9 had renal cell carcinoma and 9 had head and neck cancer. The paper covers the monotherapy dose-escalation part of the phase I ivuxolimab trial, which included N of about 56 patients. Prior anti-PD-1, anti-PD-L1 or anti-CTLA-4 therapy was permitted, and 40% of dose-escalation patients had received checkpoint inhibitors. A male proportion of roughly 80% and a mean age of roughly 55 years, ranging from roughly 23 to 79, were recorded for the dose-escalation cohort. Partial responses were achieved by three dose-escalation patients, of whom one had hepatocellular carcinoma and two had cutaneous melanoma. Peripheral TCRbeta sequencing was intended to test whether TCR sequence diversity was altered and clonal T-cell expansion was caused by ivuxolimab.

Patients with a history of autoimmune disease or receiving systemic immunosuppression were excluded from the trial. Peripheral blood for TCR sequencing was collected from all dose cohorts at baseline, on cycle 4 day 1, and on cycle 7 day 1. Samples came from an open-label, multicenter, first-in-human phase I dose-escalation trial of ivuxolimab. The trial enrolled adults with locally advanced or metastatic head and neck squamous cell, hepatocellular, melanoma or renal cell carcinoma. Before TCR sequencing, CD4+ T cells and CD8+ T cells from peripheral blood were sorted into separate populations. Beyond this particular receptor, the publication reports: In the 0.1-3.0 mg/kg groups, partial responders had among the lowest normalized peripheral clonal expansion, particularly in CD8+ T cells. After ivuxolimab, expanded clones were on average more numerous among CD8+ T cells than among CD4+ T cells. The antigen specificity of the peripheral T cells that underwent clonal expansion was not determined. Low levels of normalized T-cell clonal expansion were also seen in some patients who did not respond. Clonal expansion of both CD4+ and CD8+ blood T cells was observed from baseline to week 6 at doses 0.1 to 3.0 mg/kg.

Here V drops 5 bases and J drops 3 bases, and the junction holds 11 bases not matched to any gene. The CDR3, cysteine through phenylalanine, is 17 amino acids long. Only CDR3 DNA is held: 51 bases, read in frame from base 1. CDR1 and CDR2 are drawn from the germline V gene: SGHNT, YENEEA. For sequencing of the TCRbeta CDR3 region, genomic DNA was extracted from the sorted cells. TCRbeta CDR3 regions were sequenced using the immunoSEQ Assay. The table comes from immuneACCESS by way of TCRdb, which keeps in-frame sequences with V and J called. Part of the clones is missing from these tables; in studies checked, under half for an unresolved V gene and the rest for unknown reasons. The sample table holds around 80,000 clones, of which about 85% were seen once. Clones ranked in the top ten supply about 0.49% of the sample.

The V gene is TRBV11-3 and the J gene is TRBJ2-5; 11 of the junction bases match TRBD2. The sequenced sample was CD4+ or CD8+ T cells sorted from blood, obtained in a trial of the OX40 agonist ivuxolimab. The sequence was collected from an adult with an advanced solid tumor such as melanoma, head and neck, liver or kidney cancer. At the DNA level, the sequence is TGTGCCAGCAGCGTTGCTGGGACTAGCGGAGGGGAAGAGACCCAGTACTTC. Its protein is CASSVAGTSGGEETQYF.